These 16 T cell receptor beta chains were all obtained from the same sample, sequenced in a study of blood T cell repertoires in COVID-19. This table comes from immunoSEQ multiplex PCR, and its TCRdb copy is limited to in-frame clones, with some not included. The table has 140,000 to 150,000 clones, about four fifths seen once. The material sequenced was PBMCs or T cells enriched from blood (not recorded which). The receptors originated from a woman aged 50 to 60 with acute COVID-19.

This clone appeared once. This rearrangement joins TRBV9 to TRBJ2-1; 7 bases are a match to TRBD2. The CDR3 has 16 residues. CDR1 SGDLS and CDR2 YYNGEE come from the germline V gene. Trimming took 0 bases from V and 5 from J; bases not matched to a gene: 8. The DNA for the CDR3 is TGTGCCAGCAGCGTAGCGGACGGGAGGAGTAACAATGAGCAGTTCTTC. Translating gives CASSVADGRSNNEQFF.

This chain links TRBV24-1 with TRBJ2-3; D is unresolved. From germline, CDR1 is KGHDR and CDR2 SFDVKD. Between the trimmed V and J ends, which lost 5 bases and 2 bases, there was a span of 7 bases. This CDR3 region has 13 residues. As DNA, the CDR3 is TGTGCCACCAGTGTCCACACCACAGATACGCAGTATTTT. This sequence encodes CATSVHTTDTQYF.

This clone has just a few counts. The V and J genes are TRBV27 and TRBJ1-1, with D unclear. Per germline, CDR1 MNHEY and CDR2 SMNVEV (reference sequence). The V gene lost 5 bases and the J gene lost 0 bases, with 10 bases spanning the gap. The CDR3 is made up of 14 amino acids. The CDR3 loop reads CASSGFPVNTEAFF. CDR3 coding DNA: TGTGCCAGCAGTGGTTTTCCGGTGAACACTGAAGCTTTCTTT.

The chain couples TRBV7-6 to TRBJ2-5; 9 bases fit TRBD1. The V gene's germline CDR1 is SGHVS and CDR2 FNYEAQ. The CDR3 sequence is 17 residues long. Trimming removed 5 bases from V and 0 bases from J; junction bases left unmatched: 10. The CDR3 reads CASSQNPGTGNQETQYF. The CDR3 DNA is TGTGCCAGCAGCCAAAACCCCGGGACAGGGAACCAAGAGACCCAGTACTTC.

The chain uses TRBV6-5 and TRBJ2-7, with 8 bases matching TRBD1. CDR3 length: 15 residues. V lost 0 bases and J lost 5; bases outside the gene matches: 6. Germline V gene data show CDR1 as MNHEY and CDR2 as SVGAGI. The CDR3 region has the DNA TGTGCCAGCAGTTACTCCAGGCAGGGGGCCAACGAGCAGTACTTC. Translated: CASSYSRQGANEQYF.

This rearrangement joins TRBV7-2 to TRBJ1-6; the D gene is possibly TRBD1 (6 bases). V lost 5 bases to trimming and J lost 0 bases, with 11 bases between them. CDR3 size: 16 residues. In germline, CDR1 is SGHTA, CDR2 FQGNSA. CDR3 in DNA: TGTGCCAGCAGCCCAACAGGGAGCTCCTATAATTCACCCCTCCACTTT. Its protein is CASSPTGSSYNSPLHF.

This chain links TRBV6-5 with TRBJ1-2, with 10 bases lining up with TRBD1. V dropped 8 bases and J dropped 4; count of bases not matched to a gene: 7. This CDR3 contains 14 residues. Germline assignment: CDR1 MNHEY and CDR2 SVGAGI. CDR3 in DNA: TGTGCCAGCGACCCGACAGGGGGCGGCTATGGCTACACCTTC. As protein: CASDPTGGGYGYTF.

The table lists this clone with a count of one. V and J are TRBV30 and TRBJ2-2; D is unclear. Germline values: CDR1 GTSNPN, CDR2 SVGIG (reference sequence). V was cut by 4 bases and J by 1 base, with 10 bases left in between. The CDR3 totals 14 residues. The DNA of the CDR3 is TGTGCCTGGAAAACGGGTAGGAACACCGGGGAGCTGTTTTTT. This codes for CAWKTGRNTGELFF.

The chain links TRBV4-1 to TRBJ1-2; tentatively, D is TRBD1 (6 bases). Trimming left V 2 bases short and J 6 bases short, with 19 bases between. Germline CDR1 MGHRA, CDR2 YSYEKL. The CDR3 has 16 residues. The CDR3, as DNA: TGCGCCAGCAGCCAAAGGCCCCAGGGAGGGGGTCATGGCTACACCTTC. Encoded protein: CASSQRPQGGGHGYTF.

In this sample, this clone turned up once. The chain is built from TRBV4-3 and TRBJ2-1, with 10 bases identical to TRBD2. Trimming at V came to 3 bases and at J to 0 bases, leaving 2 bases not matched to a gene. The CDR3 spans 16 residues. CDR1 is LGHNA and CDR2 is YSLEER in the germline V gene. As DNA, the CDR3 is TGCGCCAGCAGCCAGGGGACTAGCGACTCCTACAATGAGCAGTTCTTC. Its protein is CASSQGTSDSYNEQFF.

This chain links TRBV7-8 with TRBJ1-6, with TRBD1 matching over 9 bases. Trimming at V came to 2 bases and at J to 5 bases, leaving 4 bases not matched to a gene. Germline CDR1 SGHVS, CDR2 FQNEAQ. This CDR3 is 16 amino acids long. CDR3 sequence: CASSLSRQGDNSPLHF. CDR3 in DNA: TGTGCCAGCAGCTTATCCCGACAGGGGGATAATTCACCCCTCCACTTT.

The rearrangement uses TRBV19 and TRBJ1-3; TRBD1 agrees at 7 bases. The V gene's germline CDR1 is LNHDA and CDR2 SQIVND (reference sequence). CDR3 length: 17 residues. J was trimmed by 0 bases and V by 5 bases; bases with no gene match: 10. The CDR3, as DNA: TGTGCCAGTAGTCTCCAAGGACAGGATTACTCTGGAAACACCATATATTTT. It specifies CASSLQGQDYSGNTIYF.

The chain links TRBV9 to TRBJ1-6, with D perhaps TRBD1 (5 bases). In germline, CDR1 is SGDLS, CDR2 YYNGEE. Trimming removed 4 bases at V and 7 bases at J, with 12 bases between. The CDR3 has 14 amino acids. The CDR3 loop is CASSRRGHNSPLHF. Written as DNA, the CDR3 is TGTGCCAGCAGCCGGAGAGGACACAATTCACCCCTCCACTTT.

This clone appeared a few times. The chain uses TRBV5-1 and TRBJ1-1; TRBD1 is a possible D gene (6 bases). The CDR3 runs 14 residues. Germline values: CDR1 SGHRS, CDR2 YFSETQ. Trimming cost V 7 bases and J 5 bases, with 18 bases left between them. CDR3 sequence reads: CASGTEPTGTEAFF. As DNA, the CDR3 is TGCGCCAGCGGTACCGAGCCTACAGGGACTGAAGCTTTCTTT.

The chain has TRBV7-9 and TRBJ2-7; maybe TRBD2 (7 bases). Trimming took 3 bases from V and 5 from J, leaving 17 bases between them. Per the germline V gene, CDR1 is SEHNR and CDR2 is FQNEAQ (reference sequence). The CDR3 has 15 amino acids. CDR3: CASSFLGGRPHEQYF. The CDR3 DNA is TGTGCCAGCAGCTTCCTCGGGGGGCGCCCCCACGAGCAGTACTTC.

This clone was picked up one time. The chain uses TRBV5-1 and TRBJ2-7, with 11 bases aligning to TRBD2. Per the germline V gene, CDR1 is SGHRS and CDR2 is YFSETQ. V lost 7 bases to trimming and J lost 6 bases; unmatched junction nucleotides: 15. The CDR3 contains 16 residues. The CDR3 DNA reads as TGCGCCAGCGGTAAGACTAGCGGGATAAGGAGTTCCGAGCAGTACTTC. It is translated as CASGKTSGIRSSEQYF.